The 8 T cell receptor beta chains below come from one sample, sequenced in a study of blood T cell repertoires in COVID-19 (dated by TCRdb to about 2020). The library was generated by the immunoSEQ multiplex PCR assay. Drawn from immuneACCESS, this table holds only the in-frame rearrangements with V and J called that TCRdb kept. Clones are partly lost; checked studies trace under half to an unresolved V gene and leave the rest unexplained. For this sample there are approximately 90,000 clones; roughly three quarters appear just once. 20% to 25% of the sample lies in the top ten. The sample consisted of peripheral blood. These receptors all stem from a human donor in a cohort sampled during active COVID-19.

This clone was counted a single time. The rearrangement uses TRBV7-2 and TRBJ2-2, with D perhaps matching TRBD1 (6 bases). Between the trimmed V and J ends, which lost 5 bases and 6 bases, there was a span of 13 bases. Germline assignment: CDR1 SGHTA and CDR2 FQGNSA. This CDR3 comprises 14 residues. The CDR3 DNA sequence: TGTGCCAGCAGCATCCGGACAGTTCCCGGGGAGCTGTTTTTT. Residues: CASSIRTVPGELFF.

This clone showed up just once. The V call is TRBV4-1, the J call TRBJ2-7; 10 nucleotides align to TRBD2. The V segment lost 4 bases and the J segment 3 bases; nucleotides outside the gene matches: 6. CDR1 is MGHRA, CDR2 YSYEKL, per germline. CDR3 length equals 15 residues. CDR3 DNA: TGCGCCAGCAGCCCGGGACTAGCGAGCCACTACGAGCAGTACTTC. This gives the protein CASSPGLASHYEQYF.

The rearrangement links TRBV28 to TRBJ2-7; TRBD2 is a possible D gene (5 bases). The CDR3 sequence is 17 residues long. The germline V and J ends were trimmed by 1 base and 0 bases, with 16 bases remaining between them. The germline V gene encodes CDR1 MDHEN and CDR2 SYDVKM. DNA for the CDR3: TGTGCCAGCAGTTTATACCCCCGGGCGGGTAGCTCCTACGAGCAGTACTTC. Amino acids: CASSLYPRAGSSYEQYF.

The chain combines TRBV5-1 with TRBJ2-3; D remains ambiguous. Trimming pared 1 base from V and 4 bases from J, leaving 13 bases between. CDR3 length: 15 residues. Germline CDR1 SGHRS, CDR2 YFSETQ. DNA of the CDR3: TGCGCCAGCAGCTTGACCTTATCTAGATCAGATACGCAGTATTTT. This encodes CASSLTLSRSDTQYF. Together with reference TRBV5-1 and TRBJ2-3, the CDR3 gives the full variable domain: KAGVTQTPRYLIKTRGQQVTLSCSPISGHRSVSWYQQTPGQGLQFLFEYFSETQRNKGNFPGRFSGRQFSNSRSEMNVSTLELGDSALYLCASSLTLSRSDTQYFGPGTRLTVL.

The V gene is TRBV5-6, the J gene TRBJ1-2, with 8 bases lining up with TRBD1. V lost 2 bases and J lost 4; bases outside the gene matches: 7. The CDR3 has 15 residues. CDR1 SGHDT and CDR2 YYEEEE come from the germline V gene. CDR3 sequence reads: CASSFQGARGYGYTF. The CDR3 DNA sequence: TGTGCCAGCAGCTTCCAGGGGGCGCGAGGCTATGGCTACACCTTC.

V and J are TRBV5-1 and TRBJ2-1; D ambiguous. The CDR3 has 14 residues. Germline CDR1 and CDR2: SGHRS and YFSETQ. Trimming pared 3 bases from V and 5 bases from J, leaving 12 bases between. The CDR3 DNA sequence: TGCGCCAGCAGCTCCATGCCTCGGGACAATGAGCAGTTCTTC. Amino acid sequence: CASSSMPRDNEQFF. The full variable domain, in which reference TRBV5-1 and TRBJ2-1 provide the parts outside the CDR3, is KAGVTQTPRYLIKTRGQQVTLSCSPISGHRSVSWYQQTPGQGLQFLFEYFSETQRNKGNFPGRFSGRQFSNSRSEMNVSTLELGDSALYLCASSSMPRDNEQFFGPGTRLTVL.

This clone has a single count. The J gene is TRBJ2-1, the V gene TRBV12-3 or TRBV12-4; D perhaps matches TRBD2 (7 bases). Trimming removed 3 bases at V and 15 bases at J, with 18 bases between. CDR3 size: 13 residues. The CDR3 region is CASSLGRGTSGFF. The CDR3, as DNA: TGTGCCAGCAGTTTGGGGAGGGGGACGAGTGGGTTCTTC.

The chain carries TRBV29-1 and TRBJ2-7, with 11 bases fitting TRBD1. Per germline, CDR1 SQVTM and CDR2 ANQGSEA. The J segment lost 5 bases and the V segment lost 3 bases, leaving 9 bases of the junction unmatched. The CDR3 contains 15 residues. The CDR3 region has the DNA TGCAGCGTTGAGCGCCGGGACAGGGGGATGAACGAGCAGTACTTC. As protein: CSVERRDRGMNEQYF.